This entry describes one TCR beta chain. The data were taken from a study of technical replicates of blood from a handful of donors. Clones were read by immunoSEQ multiplex PCR, and TCRdb kept only the in-frame ones, dropping some. The sample has more than 90,000 clones, roughly 95% seen once; the top ten hold around 0.24%. Germline V gene lookup returns CDR1 MNHNS and CDR2 SASEGT. Trimming took off 2 bases at V and 6 bases at J, with 14 bases between the two ends. The CDR3 covers 16 residues. The chain recombines TRBV6-1 with TRBJ1-6, with a weak D call TRBD1 (5 bases). The specimen was T cells isolated from PBMCs. This clonotype was sampled from a human donor in good health. The CDR3 nucleotides read TGTGCCAGCAGTGAACCCCAAGGGGTGATTAATTCACCCCTCCACTTT. The encoded protein is CASSEPQGVINSPLHF.